One sample yielded the 10 T cell receptor beta chains listed below, sequenced in a study of patients with pleural tuberculosis. TCRdb used MiXCR to reprocess the reads, holding one entry per CDR3 protein. The table shows about 50,000 distinct CDR3 sequences, with less than 8% occurring only once. These receptors were obtained from a human donor with pleural tuberculosis.

This clonotype was picked up many times. The genes are TRBV19 and TRBJ2-5, with no clear D. Trimming took off 4 bases at V and 3 bases at J, with 9 bases between the two ends. Germline V gives CDR1 LNHDA, CDR2 SQIVND (reference sequence). CDR3 size: 13 residues. DNA for the CDR3: TGTGCCAGTAGTACACAGATGGAAGAGACCCAGTACTTC. It translates to CASSTQMEETQYF. Complete variable domain (other parts from reference TRBV19 and TRBJ2-5): DGGITQSPKYLFRKEGQNVTLSCEQNLNHDAMYWYRQDPGQGLRLIYYSQIVNDFQKGDIAEGYSVSREKKESFPLTVTSAQKNPTAFYLCASSTQMEETQYFGPGTRLLVL.

For this clonotype: At one end, the junction sequence differs from germline, possibly due to a read error. V gene TRBV11-2 combines with J gene TRBJ2-3; D is possibly TRBD1 or TRBD2 (5 bases each). Germline loops: CDR1 SGHAT, CDR2 FQNNGV. CDR3 size: 14 residues. CDR3 amino acids: CASREQASTDMQYF. The CDR3 DNA follows: TGTGCCAGCAGAGAACAGGCTAGCACAGATATGCAGTATTTT.

Relative to its sample, this clonotype is medium-sized. The J gene is TRBJ2-1, the V gene TRBV11-2; 7 nucleotides match TRBD2. The CDR3 is 14 residues long. The V gene end was trimmed by 5 bases and the J gene end by 8 bases; junction bases not matched to a gene: 9. The V gene's germline CDR1 is SGHAT and CDR2 FQNNGV. CDR3 DNA: TGTGCCAGCAGCCCTAGCGGTACCAACGATGAGCAGTTCTTC. This encodes CASSPSGTNDEQFF.

The table lists this clonotype with many counts. The CDR3 region is CASREGVGEAFF. The CDR3 nucleotides read TGTGCCAGCAGAGAGGGGGTTGGTGAAGCTTTCTTT. The chain combines TRBV2 with TRBJ1-1; D perhaps matches TRBD1 (6 bases). This CDR3 is built from 12 residues. Trimming pared 6 bases from V and 7 bases from J, leaving 12 bases between. Germline CDR1 SNHLY, CDR2 FYNNEI.

Ten or more counts support this clonotype. The chain has TRBV5-1 and TRBJ2-3; D might be TRBD2 (5 bases). V lost 4 bases and J lost 0, with 9 bases in between. CDR1 and CDR2 (germline): SGHRS, YFSETQ. CDR3 length equals 14 residues. This CDR3 is CASSVRTSTDTQYF. DNA for the CDR3: TGCGCCAGCAGCGTCCGGACTAGCACAGATACGCAGTATTTT. Using reference TRBV5-1 and TRBJ2-3 for the parts outside the CDR3, the full variable domain is KAGVTQTPRYLIKTRGQQVTLSCSPISGHRSVSWYQQTPGQGLQFLFEYFSETQRNKGNFPGRFSGRQFSNSRSEMNVSTLELGDSALYLCASSVRTSTDTQYFGPGTRLTVL.

With regard to this clonotype: One base away lies a much larger clone, so this may be a sequencing read error. The V gene is TRBV3-1, the J gene TRBJ1-2; D call uncertain. Germline CDR1 reads LGHDT; CDR2 reads YNNKEL (reference sequence). The CDR3 is 12 amino acids. The CDR3 DNA reads as TGTGCCAGCAGCCAAGATTTGCTTGGCTACTCCTTC. Translation: CASSQDLLGYSF.

There are a few counts of this clonotype. The CDR3 DNA is TGTGCCGGACGGGGAGAGGCCGGAGAGACCCAGTACTTC. Translation gives CAGRGEAGETQYF. The V gene is TRBV10-3, the J gene TRBJ2-5; D possibly corresponds to TRBD2 (5 bases). The V and J ends lost 11 bases and 4 bases respectively, with 17 bases between them. The CDR3 has 13 residues. CDR1 is ENHRY, CDR2 SYGVKD, per germline.

This clonotype was observed at least ten times. The chain employs TRBV28 and TRBJ1-2; D remains unclear. The CDR3 has 16 amino acids. V was trimmed by 3 bases and J by 1 base, leaving 15 bases between them. Germline CDR1 and CDR2: MDHEN and SYDVKM. This CDR3 reads CASSFGRRSYNYGYTF. CDR3 nucleotides: TGTGCCAGCAGTTTTGGGAGGCGGAGCTATAACTATGGCTACACCTTC.

About this clonotype: This clone may be a read error of a much larger clone one base away. This sequence joins TRBV12-3 or TRBV12-4 and TRBJ1-1, with 7 bases that match TRBD1. The CDR3 sequence is 16 residues long. The J segment lost 3 bases and the V segment lost 3 bases, leaving 10 bases of the junction unmatched. The CDR3 region has the DNA TGTGCCAGCAGTTTCCCACCGACAGGGAGAGACACTGAAGCTTTCTTT. The encoded protein is CASSFPPTGRDTEAFF.

There are many counts of this clonotype. J is TRBJ2-3 and V is TRBV11-2; TRBD2 agrees at 7 bases. Trimming at V came to 4 bases and at J to 1 base, leaving 5 bases not matched to a gene. CDR1 and CDR2 (germline): SGHAT, FQNNGV. This CDR3 contains 15 residues. This CDR3 is CASSSPGLRTDTQYF. CDR3 DNA: TGTGCCAGCAGCTCCCCGGGACTACGCACAGATACGCAGTATTTT.